The TCR beta chain under discussion was sequenced for a study of cytomegalovirus exposure and HLA in healthy donors. The study's findings and limits: According to a subsequent analysis, TCR clusters from the first cohort were inclined to appear together in the roughly 130 validation repertoires. The authors enumerated over 150 TCR beta chains as linked to cytomegalovirus. Rare sequences made up most TCRs, while some public TCRs were found in many donors.

Of note for this clone: Its antigen is currently unknown. The same CDR3 arises from other DNA sequences in this sample as well.

While the first cohort had 600 to 750 subjects, the donors belonged to the separate validation cohort of 100 to 150 subjects. The assay was immunoSEQ multiplex PCR, and TCRdb's table has in-frame clones only and misses some. The data show some 310,000 clones, roughly 88% seen once. The V end was cut by 2 bases, the J end by 0 bases, with 5 bases between. CDR1 and CDR2 (germline): SGDLS, YYNGEE. The CDR3 runs 13 residues. The sequence was collected from a man younger than 45 in good health and CMV-seronegative. Sequencing was performed on PBMCs. The chain has TRBV9 and TRBJ1-1; D gene unclear. In nucleotides, the CDR3 is TGTGCCAGCAGCGTGGACTTGAACACTGAAGCTTTCTTT. This gives the protein CASSVDLNTEAFF.